Each of the 29 T cell receptor beta chains below was sequenced from the same sample in a study of beta chain features in type 1 diabetes. Sequencing targeted expressed TCRB transcripts, as all isolated RNA had been reverse transcribed. Sequenced by immunoSEQ multiplex PCR; TCRdb stores in-frame clones only, minus some. This sample has approximately 730,000 clones, with 13% found just once. Study-wide results and caveats: A moderate, significant TCRB CDR3 shortening appeared in type 1 diabetes across four CD4+ subsets.

The antigens for these receptors are not known. The specimen sequenced was naive CD4+ T cells from blood. These receptors all come from a young man with type 1 diabetes.

This clone has just a few counts. The rearrangement links TRBV7-2 to TRBJ2-5; the D call may be TRBD1 or TRBD2 (5 bases each). Trimming removed 2 bases at V and 1 base at J, with 14 bases between. This CDR3 is 16 amino acids long. Looked up from germline, CDR1 is SGHTA and CDR2 is FQGNSA. CDR3 DNA: TGTGCCAGCAGCTTAAATGGGCAGGGAGCCCAAGAGACCCAGTACTTC. Translating gives CASSLNGQGAQETQYF.

This clone has only a few counts. One junction end disagrees with the germline gene, perhaps due to a read error. The chain recombines TRBV14 with TRBJ2-7, with 7 bases aligning to TRBD2. The CDR3 is 16 amino acids. Germline V gene data show CDR1 as SGHDN and CDR2 as FVKESK. This chain's CDR3 is CASSPAGKRSGQSQNF. The CDR3 nucleotides are TGTGCCAGCAGCCCAGCGGGGAAGAGAAGTGGGCAGAGCCAGAACTTC.

The V gene is TRBV7-2, the J gene TRBJ1-1, with D uncertain. Germline V gives CDR1 SGHTA, CDR2 FQGNSA. The CDR3 has 16 residues. The V end lost 0 bases, the J end lost 4 bases, and 15 bases lay between the germline ends. The CDR3 region has the DNA TGTGCCAGCAGCTTAGCGCTGGGCAGAGGGCCCACTGAAGCTTTCTTT. Translated, it gives CASSLALGRGPTEAFF.

The sample holds a few counts of this clone. The rearrangement joins TRBV5-6 to TRBJ2-7; D call uncertain. V lost 0 bases and J lost 10, with 17 bases in between. The CDR3 length is 14 residues. Germline V lookup: CDR1 SGHDT, CDR2 YYEEEE. The CDR3 bases are TGTGCCAGCAGCTTGGCAGGTTTACGGGCGAACCAGTACTTC. Amino acid sequence: CASSLAGLRANQYF.

The V call is TRBV18, the J call TRBJ1-1; 7 nucleotides align to TRBD1. The CDR3 covers 13 residues. Trimming cost V 2 bases and J 8 bases; bases outside gene matches: 5. Germline loops: CDR1 KGHSH, CDR2 LQKENI. The CDR3 nucleotides are TGTGCCAGCTCACCAGGGACAGAAAGAGAAGCTTTCTTT. It is translated as CASSPGTEREAFF.

This clone has only a few counts. This rearrangement joins TRBV9 to TRBJ2-2; TRBD2 might be the D (7 bases). Trimming pared 6 bases from V and 6 bases from J, leaving 18 bases between. The CDR3 is made up of 15 amino acids. Germline lookup yields CDR1 SGDLS and CDR2 YYNGEE. CDR3 in DNA: TGTGCCAGCACCCAAGGGGGGGCTCTCGCCGGGGAGCTGTTTTTT. Amino acids: CASTQGGALAGELFF.

The V gene is TRBV11-1, the J gene TRBJ2-7, with 8 bases that match TRBD1. Germline V CDR1 and CDR2: SGHAT, FQDESV (reference sequence). CDR3 length: 15 amino acids. The J segment lost 0 bases and the V segment lost 3 bases, leaving 4 bases of the junction unmatched. This CDR3 reads CASSFGDRSSYEQYF. The CDR3 DNA sequence: TGTGCCAGCAGCTTCGGGGACAGGAGCTCCTACGAGCAGTACTTC.

The V call is TRBV25-1, the J call TRBJ1-2; 7 nucleotides align to TRBD1. The CDR3 covers 15 residues. CDR1 and CDR2 (germline): MGHDK, SYGVNS. V dropped 4 bases and J dropped 4; count of bases not matched to a gene: 9. The CDR3 reads CASSGLGQVFYGYTF. The CDR3 region has the DNA TGTGCCAGCAGTGGCCTCGGACAGGTCTTCTATGGCTACACCTTC.

This clone has a handful of counts. This chain links TRBV7-8 with TRBJ2-1; D is perhaps TRBD1 (6 bases). There are 16 residues in the CDR3. V was pared by 1 base and J by 10 bases, with 20 bases between. Per the germline V gene, CDR1 is SGHVS and CDR2 is FQNEAQ. CDR3 loop: CASSLVAPGDTQEQFF. CDR3 sequence (DNA): TGTGCCAGCAGCTTAGTAGCTCCCGGGGACACCCAAGAGCAGTTCTTC.

V usage is TRBV7-2 and J usage is TRBJ2-1; no reliable D call. V was trimmed by 0 bases and J by 2 bases, leaving 14 bases between them. The CDR3 contains 17 residues. Germline CDR1 is SGHTA and CDR2 is FQGNSA. CDR3 residues: CASSLARSGPTYNEQFF. The CDR3, as DNA: TGTGCCAGCAGCTTAGCTCGATCCGGGCCAACCTACAATGAGCAGTTCTTC.

As regards this clone: The sample holds other DNA sequences that translate to the same CDR3. This sequence joins TRBV18 and TRBJ2-7; tentative D call: TRBD1 (5 bases). The CDR3 length is 13 residues. Trimming pared 2 bases from V and 1 base from J, leaving 6 bases between. Per germline, CDR1 KGHSH and CDR2 LQKENI. The chain's CDR3 is CASSPTGSYEQYF. The CDR3 region has the DNA TGTGCCAGCTCACCAACAGGTTCCTACGAGCAGTACTTC.

This chain uses TRBV10-3 with TRBJ1-2, with D maybe TRBD1 (6 bases). CDR1 and CDR2 from the germline V gene are ENHRY and SYGVKD. The V end lost 3 bases, the J end lost 7 bases, and 18 bases lay between the germline ends. The CDR3 has 15 residues. The CDR3 region is CAISDRTESPSGYTF. The CDR3, as DNA: TGTGCCATCAGTGACCGGACAGAAAGCCCCTCTGGCTACACCTTC.

The chain couples TRBV4-1 to TRBJ2-3; D may be TRBD1 (6 bases). The germline V gene has CDR1 MGHRA and CDR2 YSYEKL. Trimming left V 0 bases short and J 3 bases short, with 10 bases between. The CDR3 spans 15 residues. CDR3 bases: TGCGCCAGCAGCCAAGACAGGGGAAGAACAGATACGCAGTATTTT. This sequence encodes CASSQDRGRTDTQYF.

This sequence joins TRBV30 and TRBJ1-2; 8 bases fit TRBD1. J lost 5 bases, V lost 4 bases, and 9 bases had no gene match. Germline-derived CDR1 and CDR2 are GTSNPN and SVGIG (reference sequence). This CDR3 has 14 residues. The CDR3 sequence: CAWTGQGNEYGYTF. In DNA, the CDR3 is TGTGCCTGGACCGGACAGGGTAATGAGTATGGCTACACCTTC.

This rearrangement joins TRBV9 to TRBJ2-1; TRBD1 might be the D (6 bases). V lost 1 base to trimming and J lost 9 bases, with 11 bases between them. CDR1 is SGDLS and CDR2 is YYNGEE in the germline V gene. The CDR3 runs 13 residues. CDR3 nucleotide sequence: TGTGCCAGCAGCGTACCAGGGGCTTTTGAGCAGTTCTTC. This translates into CASSVPGAFEQFF.

The V and J genes are TRBV6-1 and TRBJ2-4, with D possibly TRBD2 on 6 matching bases. Per germline, CDR1 MNHNS and CDR2 SASEGT. The V end lost 2 bases, the J end lost 7 bases, and 18 bases lay between the germline ends. CDR3 length equals 16 residues. CDR3 amino acids: CASSESAGPPRNIQYF. In DNA form, the CDR3 reads TGTGCCAGCAGTGAATCGGCGGGACCCCCAAGGAACATTCAGTACTTC.

In its sample, this clone was seen a few times. The chain is built from TRBV5-6 and TRBJ1-3; the D gene is possibly TRBD1 (6 bases). The germline V gene has CDR1 SGHDT and CDR2 YYEEEE. CDR3 length equals 15 residues. V lost 4 bases and J lost 2, with 13 bases in between. The CDR3 loop reads CASSQGTGTGNTIYF. The CDR3 DNA reads as TGTGCCAGCAGCCAAGGCACAGGGACTGGAAACACCATATATTTT.

This clone was seen a handful of times. The V call is TRBV6-1, the J call TRBJ2-7, with 7 nucleotides matching TRBD1. The CDR3 sequence is 13 residues long. CDR1 and CDR2 (germline): MNHNS, SASEGT. V lost 4 bases, J lost 4 bases, and 4 bases stayed unmatched. CDR3 sequence reads: CASSAQGIYEQYF. Written as DNA, the CDR3 is TGTGCCAGCAGTGCACAGGGGATTTACGAGCAGTACTTC.

This clone was observed a handful of times. The chain carries TRBV7-9 and TRBJ2-5, with D uncertain. Trimming removed 0 bases at V and 4 bases at J, with 21 bases between. The CDR3 spans 18 residues. Per the germline V gene, CDR1 is SEHNR and CDR2 is FQNEAQ (reference sequence). The DNA of the CDR3 is TGTGCCAGCAGCTTAGCCCGGGCAGGCAATAGTGTGGGAGAGACCCAGTACTTC. Translation gives CASSLARAGNSVGETQYF. Looking up the rest from reference TRBV7-9 and TRBJ2-5 gives the full variable domain: DTGVSQNPRHKITKRGQNVTFRCDPISEHNRLYWYRQTLGQGPEFLTYFQNEAQLEKSRLLSDRFSAERPKGSFSTLEIQRTEQGDSAMYLCASSLARAGNSVGETQYFGPGTRLLVL.

This clone was recorded a few times. V usage is TRBV19 and J usage is TRBJ2-7; D is perhaps TRBD1 or TRBD2 (5 bases each). This CDR3 is 17 amino acids long. The ends were cut back, 5 bases at V and 0 bases at J, with 20 bases in the middle. Germline V gives CDR1 LNHDA, CDR2 SQIVND (reference sequence). CDR3 sequence (DNA): TGTGCCAGTAGTGGCCGAGGAAGGGGACCTCTCTCCTACGAGCAGTACTTC. It is translated as CASSGRGRGPLSYEQYF.

The genes are TRBV5-6 and TRBJ2-7, with D hard to call. Per the germline V gene, CDR1 is SGHDT and CDR2 is YYEEEE. V shed 4 bases and J shed 0 bases, with 11 bases lying between them. This CDR3 is built from 14 residues. CDR3 nucleotide sequence: TGTGCCAGCAGCATTGGACCGAGCTCCTACGAGCAGTACTTC. This translates into CASSIGPSSYEQYF.

The chain has TRBV6-5 and TRBJ2-1; 7 positions match TRBD1. V lost 5 bases to trimming and J lost 1 base; unmatched junction nucleotides: 5. The CDR3 length is 15 residues. Germline CDR1 reads MNHEY; CDR2 reads SVGAGI. CDR3 DNA: TGTGCCAGCAGTGTGACAGGGAGTTCCTACAATGAGCAGTTCTTC. Protein product: CASSVTGSSYNEQFF.

This clone was counted only a few times. This sequence joins TRBV11-2 and TRBJ2-2; weak D call: TRBD2 (6 bases). From germline, CDR1 is SGHAT and CDR2 FQNNGV. Trimming removed 4 bases from V and 10 bases from J, with 19 bases in between. This CDR3 spans 15 amino acids. The DNA for the CDR3 is TGTGCCAGCAGCTGGAGGACTATCCCTTCGTCGGAGCTGTTTTTT. This codes for CASSWRTIPSSELFF.

There are a few counts of this clone. The chain combines TRBV4-1 with TRBJ1-1, with D possibly TRBD1 on 5 matching bases. Germline V gene lookup returns CDR1 MGHRA and CDR2 YSYEKL. CDR3 size: 14 residues. Trimming shortened V by 8 bases and J by 0 bases, and 13 bases separated the two germline ends. DNA for the CDR3: TGCGCCAGCCGTGGGGCATCCATGAACACTGAAGCTTTCTTT. As protein: CASRGASMNTEAFF.

This clone was observed a handful of times. The chain uses TRBV5-1 and TRBJ2-7, with D possibly being TRBD1 (5 bases). Germline V gene data show CDR1 as SGHRS and CDR2 as YFSETQ. V lost 0 bases, J lost 0 bases, and 13 bases lay in between. The CDR3 has 16 residues. CDR3 coding DNA: TGCGCCAGCAGCTTGGCCAGGGATCGATTCTCCTACGAGCAGTACTTC. Amino acid sequence: CASSLARDRFSYEQYF.

On this clone itself: This CDR3 is also generated by other DNA sequences in the sample. This rearrangement joins TRBV5-1 to TRBJ2-7; 7 nucleotides agree with TRBD1. The CDR3 sequence is 14 residues long. V shed 0 bases, J shed 2 bases, and the junction held 2 bases outside the gene matches. The germline CDR1 and CDR2 sequences are SGHRS and YFSETQ. The CDR3 DNA follows: TGCGCCAGCAGCTTGGGACAGGGTGCCTACGAGCAGTACTTC. Translating gives CASSLGQGAYEQYF.

There are a few counts of this clone. The chain joins TRBV4-1 to TRBJ2-7, with D perhaps being TRBD1 or TRBD2 (5 bases each). Germline-derived CDR1 and CDR2 are MGHRA and YSYEKL. Trimming removed 0 bases from V and 2 bases from J, with 11 bases in between. This CDR3 comprises 15 residues. CDR3 region: CASSQDRGRTYEQYF. CDR3 nucleotides: TGCGCCAGCAGCCAAGACCGGGGACGAACCTACGAGCAGTACTTC.

This clone was counted only a few times. The CDR3 coding sequence is TGTGCCAGCAGGCGCCGATTCCTAGCGGGGGGGCTTGTCACAGATACGCAGTATTTT. Translation: CASRRRFLAGGLVTDTQYF. The chain is built from TRBV28 and TRBJ2-3, with 12 bases matching TRBD2. Germline CDR1 and CDR2: MDHEN and SYDVKM. The V and J ends lost 6 bases and 2 bases, in that order; junction bases with no gene match: 15. This CDR3 has 19 residues.

The chain combines TRBV7-2 with TRBJ2-5; weak D call: TRBD2 (5 bases). The germline V and J ends were trimmed by 3 bases and 2 bases, with 19 bases remaining between them. Germline V CDR1 and CDR2: SGHTA, FQGNSA. The CDR3 has 17 amino acids. DNA of the CDR3: TGTGCCAGCAGCTTCTTACACCGAACACTAGGACAAGAGACCCAGTACTTC. As protein: CASSFLHRTLGQETQYF. The variable domain in full, completed from reference TRBV7-2 and TRBJ2-5, reads GAGVSQSPSNKVTEKGKDVELRCDPISGHTALYWYRQSLGQGLEFLIYFQGNSAPDKSGLPSDRFSAERTGGSVSTLTIQRTQQEDSAVYLCASSFLHRTLGQETQYFGPGTRLLVL.